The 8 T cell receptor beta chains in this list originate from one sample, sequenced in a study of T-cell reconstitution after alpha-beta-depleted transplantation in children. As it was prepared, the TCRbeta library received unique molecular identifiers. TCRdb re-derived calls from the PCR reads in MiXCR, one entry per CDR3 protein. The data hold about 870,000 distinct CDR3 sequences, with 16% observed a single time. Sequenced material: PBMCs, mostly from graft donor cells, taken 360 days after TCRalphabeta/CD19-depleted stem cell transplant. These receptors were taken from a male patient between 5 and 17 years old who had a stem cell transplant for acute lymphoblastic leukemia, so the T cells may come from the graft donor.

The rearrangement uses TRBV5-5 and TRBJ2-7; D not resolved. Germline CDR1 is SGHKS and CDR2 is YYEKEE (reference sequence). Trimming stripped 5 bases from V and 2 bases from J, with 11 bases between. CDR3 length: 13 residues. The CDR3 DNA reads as TGTGCCAGCAGTGCAAGGCCCACCTACGAGCAGTACTTC. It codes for CASSARPTYEQYF.

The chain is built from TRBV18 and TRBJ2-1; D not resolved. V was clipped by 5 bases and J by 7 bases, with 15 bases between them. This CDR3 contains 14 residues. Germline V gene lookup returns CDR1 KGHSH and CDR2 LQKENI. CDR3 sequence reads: CASSAYPLRNEQFF. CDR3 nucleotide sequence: TGTGCCAGCTCAGCATACCCCCTCAGGAATGAGCAGTTCTTC.

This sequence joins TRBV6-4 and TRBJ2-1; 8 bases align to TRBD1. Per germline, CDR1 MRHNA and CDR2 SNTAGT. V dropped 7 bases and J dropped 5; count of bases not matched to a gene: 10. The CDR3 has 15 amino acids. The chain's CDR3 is CASTPGTGLNNEQFF. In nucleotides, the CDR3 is TGTGCCAGCACCCCTGGGACAGGTTTAAACAATGAGCAGTTCTTC.

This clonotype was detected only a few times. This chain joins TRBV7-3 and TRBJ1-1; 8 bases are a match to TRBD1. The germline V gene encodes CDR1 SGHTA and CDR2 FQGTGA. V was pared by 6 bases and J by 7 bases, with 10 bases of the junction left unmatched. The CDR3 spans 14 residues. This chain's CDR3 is CASSLHRTGSEAFF. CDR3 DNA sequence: TGTGCCAGCAGTCTACACCGGACAGGGAGTGAAGCTTTCTTT. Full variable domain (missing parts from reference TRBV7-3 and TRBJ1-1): GAGVSQTPSNKVTEKGKYVELRCDPISGHTALYWYRQSLGQGPEFLIYFQGTGAADDSGLPNDRFFAVRPEGSVSTLKIQRTERGDSAVYLCASSLHRTGSEAFFGQGTRLTVV.

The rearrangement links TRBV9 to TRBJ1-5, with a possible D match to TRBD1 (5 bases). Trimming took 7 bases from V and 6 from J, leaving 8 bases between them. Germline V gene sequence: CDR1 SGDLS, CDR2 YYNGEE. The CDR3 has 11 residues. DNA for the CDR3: TGTGCCAGCGGGAGGGGTCAGCCCCAGCATTTT. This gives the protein CASGRGQPQHF.

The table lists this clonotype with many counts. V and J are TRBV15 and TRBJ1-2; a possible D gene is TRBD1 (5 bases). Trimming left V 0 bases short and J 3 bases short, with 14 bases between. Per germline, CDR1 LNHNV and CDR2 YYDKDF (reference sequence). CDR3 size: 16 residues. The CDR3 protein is CATSRDNWGEHYGYTF. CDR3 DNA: TGTGCCACCAGCAGAGATAACTGGGGGGAGCACTATGGCTACACCTTC.

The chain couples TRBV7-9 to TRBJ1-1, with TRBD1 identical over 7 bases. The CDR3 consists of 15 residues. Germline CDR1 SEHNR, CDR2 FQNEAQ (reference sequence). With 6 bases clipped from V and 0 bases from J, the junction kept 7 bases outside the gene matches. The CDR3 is CASREQGYVNTEAFF. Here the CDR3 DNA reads TGTGCCAGCAGGGAACAGGGGTATGTGAACACTGAAGCTTTCTTT. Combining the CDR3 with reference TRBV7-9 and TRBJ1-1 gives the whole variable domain DTGVSQNPRHKITKRGQNVTFRCDPISEHNRLYWYRQTLGQGPEFLTYFQNEAQLEKSRLLSDRFSAERPKGSFSTLEIQRTEQGDSAMYLCASREQGYVNTEAFFGQGTRLTVV.

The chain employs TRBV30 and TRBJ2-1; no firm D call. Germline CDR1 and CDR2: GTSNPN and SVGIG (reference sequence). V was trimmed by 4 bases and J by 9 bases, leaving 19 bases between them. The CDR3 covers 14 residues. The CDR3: CAWTTRAVHGEQFF. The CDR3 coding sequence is TGTGCCTGGACCACCCGGGCGGTCCATGGTGAGCAGTTCTTC.